This TCR beta chain was obtained from a study of regulatory T cells in long-lasting Graves disease. Findings and caveats of the study: Persistent disease was associated with favored TRBV28 usage and with favored use of TRBJ1-2 and TRBJ2-5.

Time point given: persistent/refractory GD, antithyroid drugs over 5 years with positive TRAb. RNA extracted from PBMCs served as the sequencing template. Enrollment of patients was through an endocrinology department in Xi'an, China. Building the TCR beta libraries relied on iRepertoire HTBI primers, and CDR3 regions underwent Arm-PCR. TCRdb re-called the multiplex PCR reads through MiXCR, storing one row per CDR3 protein. The data contain about 660,000 distinct CDR3 sequences, around 30% of them singletons. Per the germline V gene, CDR1 is SGHRS and CDR2 is YFSETQ. The V and J ends lost 2 bases and 1 base respectively, with 16 bases between them. The CDR3 has 16 amino acids. Concerning this clonotype itself: What it binds is unknown.

The sequencing here drew on peripheral blood mononuclear cells (PBMCs), taken when the disease was refractory, from a patient treated with antithyroid drugs. This TCR came from a female donor with Graves disease. The chain uses TRBV5-1 and TRBJ2-7; unclear D gene. The CDR3 loop reads CASSFRLTGRSYEQYF. The CDR3 bases are TGCGCCAGCAGCTTTCGTCTTACGGGCAGATCCTACGAGCAGTACTTC.